A single sample gave rise to the 19 T cell receptor beta chains below, sequenced in a study of T cell repertoires in cytomegalovirus infection. MiXCR, run by TCRdb on the reads, gives a single entry per CDR3 protein. The sample shows approximately 500,000 distinct CDR3 sequences, more than 15% of them seen only once. Input material: CD8+ T cells from PBMCs. All receptors come from a human donor in good health (CMV status not recorded). Some clones in this sample may be carry-over from other donors' samples.

This clonotype was observed at least ten times. The genes are TRBV11-1 and TRBJ2-3; 8 bases line up with TRBD1. Germline CDR1 reads SGHAT; CDR2 reads FQDESV (reference sequence). V trimming: 5 bases; J trimming: 0 bases; junction bases outside the gene matches: 13. This CDR3 has 18 residues. CDR3 DNA sequence: TGTGCCAGCAGCGGATCGGACAGGGTGGTGACTAGCACAGATACGCAGTATTTT. Its translation: CASSGSDRVVTSTDTQYF.

The chain employs TRBV9 and TRBJ2-1; 9 bases align to TRBD1. The CDR3 covers 14 residues. J was trimmed by 6 bases and V by 0 bases; bases with no gene match: 1. Germline CDR1 reads SGDLS; CDR2 reads YYNGEE. The CDR3 loop is CASSVVDRGNEQFF. For the CDR3, the DNA is TGTGCCAGCAGCGTAGTGGACAGGGGCAATGAGCAGTTCTTC.

The chain employs TRBV19 and TRBJ2-2, with 7 positions matching TRBD1. In germline, CDR1 is LNHDA, CDR2 SQIVND (reference sequence). CDR3 size: 11 residues. Trimming took 10 bases from V and 7 from J; bases not matched to a gene: 3. The CDR3, as DNA: TGTGCCACTACAGGGGACGGGGAGCTGTTTTTT. Encoded protein: CATTGDGELFF.

This clonotype was detected once. Since no conserved phenylalanine or tryptophan closes the CDR3, a read error is the likely cause. The chain joins TRBV7-9 to TRBJ1-1; weak D call: TRBD1 (6 bases). Trimming left V 4 bases short and J 1 base short, with 13 bases between. CDR1 and CDR2 from the germline V gene are SEHNR and FQNEAQ (reference sequence). The CDR3 runs to 15 residues. DNA for the CDR3: TGTGCCAGCAGCTCTTCGCAGGGGTCGAACACTGAAGCTTTCTAT. It codes for CASSSSQGSNTEAFY.

This clonotype was observed at least ten times. The chain uses TRBV11-2 and TRBJ1-3; D gene uncertain. The V and J ends lost 0 bases and 2 bases respectively, with 8 bases between them. CDR1 SGHAT and CDR2 FQNNGV come from the germline V gene. The CDR3 length is 15 residues. CDR3 sequence (DNA): TGTGCCAGCAGCTTAGACACGTATCCTGGAAACACCATATATTTT. Translation: CASSLDTYPGNTIYF.

The sample holds many counts of this clonotype. In DNA, the CDR3 is TGTGCCAGCATAATGGCGGGAGGGCCGCTTTACAATGAGCAGTTCTTC. This codes for CASIMAGGPLYNEQFF. The chain links TRBV7-2 to TRBJ2-1; 9 nucleotides match TRBD2. The germline V gene has CDR1 SGHTA and CDR2 FQGNSA. The CDR3 runs 16 residues. The V and J ends lost 7 bases and 4 bases, in that order; junction bases with no gene match: 11.

This clonotype came up many times. The CDR3 DNA reads as TGCGCCAGCAGCCCGGGCCGGGGCTATGGCTACACCTTC. It translates to CASSPGRGYGYTF. This sequence joins TRBV4-1 and TRBJ1-2; D uncertain. Germline CDR1 reads MGHRA; CDR2 reads YSYEKL. V lost 4 bases and J lost 4, with 10 bases in between. CDR3 length equals 13 residues.

The chain uses TRBV6-4 and TRBJ1-2, with 9 bases that match TRBD1. J was trimmed by 0 bases and V by 2 bases; bases with no gene match: 1. The CDR3 has 15 residues. Germline lookup yields CDR1 MRHNA and CDR2 SNTAGT. The CDR3 DNA is TGTGCCAGCAGTGACCGGACAGGGGCTAACTATGGCTACACCTTC. The encoded protein is CASSDRTGANYGYTF.

The table lists this clonotype with many counts. The V gene is TRBV12-3 or TRBV12-4, the J gene TRBJ2-5; TRBD2 is a possible D gene (7 bases). This CDR3 region has 14 residues. The V end lost 5 bases, the J end lost 7 bases, and 17 bases lay between the germline ends. The CDR3 coding sequence is TGTGCCAGCAGTCTGGGGCGGGGGCCTGGGACCCAGTACTTC. Translation gives CASSLGRGPGTQYF.

The J gene is TRBJ2-7, the V gene TRBV27; a possible D gene is TRBD1 (6 bases). Trimming removed 5 bases at V and 0 bases at J, with 14 bases between. The CDR3 is 15 amino acids. CDR1 and CDR2 (germline): MNHEY, SMNVEV (reference sequence). CDR3 DNA: TGTGCCAGCAGTCAAGAACAGGGTTCCTCCTACGAGCAGTACTTC. This translates into CASSQEQGSSYEQYF.

The chain carries TRBV6-2 or TRBV6-3 and TRBJ1-3, with D unclear. The V end lost 6 bases, the J end lost 1 base, and 16 bases lay between the germline ends. Germline lookup yields CDR1 MNHEY and CDR2 SVGEGT. The CDR3 totals 16 residues. Here the CDR3 reads CASRDLGRPSGNTIYF. CDR3 bases: TGTGCCAGCAGGGACCTCGGAAGACCTTCTGGAAACACCATATATTTT.

In its sample, this clonotype was seen many times. CDR3 DNA: TGTGCCAGCAGCTTAAATGTCCGAGTGAACACCGGGGAGCTGTTTTTT. Its translation: CASSLNVRVNTGELFF. The chain carries TRBV7-3 and TRBJ2-2; D unclear. CDR1 SGHTA and CDR2 FQGTGA come from the germline V gene. There are 16 residues in the CDR3. V was shortened by 1 base and J by 1 base, with 10 bases between the two germline ends.

This clonotype was seen only a few times. This chain connects TRBV3-1 to TRBJ2-5; D call uncertain. Germline CDR1 LGHDT, CDR2 YNNKEL (reference sequence). There are 12 residues in the CDR3. V was shortened by 0 bases and J by 5 bases, with 4 bases between the two germline ends. CDR3 in DNA: TGTGCCAGCAGCCAAGATTTCGAGACCCAGTACTTC. Protein product: CASSQDFETQYF.

This rearrangement joins TRBV7-9 to TRBJ2-3, with 9 nucleotides matching TRBD2. CDR1 and CDR2 from the germline V gene are SEHNR and FQNEAQ (reference sequence). The ends lost 5 bases at V and 5 bases at J; junction bases unmatched: 11. There are 16 residues in the CDR3. Written as DNA, the CDR3 is TGTGCCAGCAGCCCCTTATTAGCGGGAGTGGTAGATACGCAGTATTTT. This gives the protein CASSPLLAGVVDTQYF.

In this sample, this clonotype turned up many times. V gene TRBV19 combines with J gene TRBJ1-6, with TRBD1 as a possible D gene (5 bases). The CDR3 spans 15 residues. The germline CDR1 and CDR2 sequences are LNHDA and SQIVND (reference sequence). Trimming stripped 0 bases from V and 8 bases from J, with 11 bases between. In nucleotides, the CDR3 is TGTGCCAGTAGTATAGAGACAGAAGGATATTCACCCCTCCACTTT. This translates into CASSIETEGYSPLHF.

This clonotype showed up many times. This chain uses TRBV12-3 or TRBV12-4 with TRBJ2-1, with a weak D call TRBD2 (5 bases). This CDR3 comprises 12 residues. The ends were cut back, 5 bases at V and 9 bases at J, with 11 bases in the middle. The CDR3 region is CASSAGWSEQFF. CDR3 nucleotides: TGTGCCAGCAGTGCGGGCTGGAGTGAGCAGTTCTTC.

The chain links TRBV5-1 to TRBJ2-1; tentatively, D is TRBD2 (6 bases). The V and J ends lost 4 bases and 7 bases respectively, with 9 bases between them. Germline V CDR1 and CDR2: SGHRS, YFSETQ. There are 12 residues in the CDR3. In DNA form, the CDR3 reads TGCGCCAGCAGCCGGACTAAGAATGAGCAGTTCTTC. It translates to CASSRTKNEQFF.

V usage is TRBV5-1 and J usage is TRBJ2-7; the D is unclear. V lost 1 base and J 0 bases, leaving 8 bases between the germline ends. The CDR3 totals 14 residues. Per germline, CDR1 SGHRS and CDR2 YFSETQ. CDR3 region: CASSLSSYSYEQYF. For the CDR3, the DNA is TGCGCCAGCAGCTTGTCCAGTTACTCCTACGAGCAGTACTTC.

The table lists this clonotype with many counts. This chain connects TRBV5-1 to TRBJ2-1; D unclear. Trimming shortened V by 0 bases and J by 4 bases, and 11 bases separated the two germline ends. Germline V gives CDR1 SGHRS, CDR2 YFSETQ. The CDR3 contains 15 residues. The CDR3 nucleotides read TGCGCCAGCAGCTTGGACCTAAACCGATACAATGAGCAGTTCTTC. Translating it yields CASSLDLNRYNEQFF.